Following are 27 T cell receptor beta chains from one sample sequenced in a study of blood T cell repertoires in COVID-19. Generated by immunoSEQ multiplex PCR, the TCRdb table keeps only in-frame clones and is missing some. The sample lists 150,000 to 200,000 clones; 89% were seen once. The sequenced sample consisted of PBMCs or T cells enriched from blood (not recorded which). The receptor source for this set is a middle-aged woman with acute COVID-19.

The chain has TRBV7-9 and TRBJ2-5; maybe TRBD1 (6 bases). The V end lost 2 bases, the J end lost 7 bases, and 11 bases lay between the germline ends. CDR3 size: 13 residues. Germline loops: CDR1 SEHNR, CDR2 FQNEAQ (reference sequence). For the CDR3, the DNA is TGTGCCAGCAGCTTATCAGGGGTAGGGACCCAGTACTTC. Its protein product is CASSLSGVGTQYF.

This rearrangement joins TRBV5-5 to TRBJ2-7; D remains ambiguous. The CDR3 is 13 residues long. Looked up from germline, CDR1 is SGHKS and CDR2 is YYEKEE (reference sequence). V lost 0 bases and J lost 0, with 4 bases in between. CDR3 coding DNA: TGTGCCAGCAGCTTGGCACTCTCCTACGAGCAGTACTTC. Translation gives CASSLALSYEQYF. The whole variable domain, remainder taken from reference TRBV5-5 and TRBJ2-7, is DAGVTQSPTHLIKTRGQQVTLRCSPISGHKSVSWYQQVLGQGPQFIFQYYEKEERGRGNFPDRFSARQFPNYSSELNVNALLLGDSALYLCASSLALSYEQYFGPGTRLTVT.

The chain is built from TRBV19 and TRBJ1-4; D is ambiguous. Germline values: CDR1 LNHDA, CDR2 SQIVND (reference sequence). The germline V and J ends were trimmed by 1 base and 10 bases, with 7 bases remaining between them. CDR3 size: 12 residues. As DNA, the CDR3 is TGTGCCAGTAGTATAGGAGGAGGAAAACTGTTTTTT. Translated: CASSIGGGKLFF.

This chain connects TRBV5-1 to TRBJ2-2; a weak D match, TRBD1 (7 bases). Germline V gene sequence: CDR1 SGHRS, CDR2 YFSETQ. This CDR3 contains 16 residues. Trimming left V 5 bases short and J 6 bases short, with 20 bases between. In DNA, the CDR3 is TGCGCCAGCAGGTCTGGAGGGGGCGCTTCTGCCGGGGAGCTGTTTTTT. The encoded protein is CASRSGGGASAGELFF.

The chain employs TRBV4-1 and TRBJ2-1; 12 bases agree with TRBD2. This CDR3 contains 17 residues. The junction had 7 bases not matched to a gene; V was cut back by 3 bases and J by 4 bases. Germline V gene sequence: CDR1 MGHRA, CDR2 YSYEKL. As DNA, the CDR3 is TGCGCCAGCAGCCAGACGGGACTAGCGGGCCCTTACAATGAGCAGTTCTTC. Amino acids: CASSQTGLAGPYNEQFF.

The chain is built from TRBV7-9 and TRBJ2-3; D ambiguous. CDR1 and CDR2 from the germline V gene are SEHNR and FQNEAQ (reference sequence). There are 12 residues in the CDR3. Trimming pared 4 bases from V and 2 bases from J, leaving 4 bases between. The CDR3 DNA is TGTGCCAGCAGCTCCGTCACAGATACGCAGTATTTT. This encodes CASSSVTDTQYF.

The chain employs TRBV19 and TRBJ2-5; D is unresolved. Germline CDR1 reads LNHDA; CDR2 reads SQIVND (reference sequence). V lost 6 bases to trimming and J lost 2 bases, with 4 bases between them. CDR3 length equals 11 residues. The CDR3 DNA sequence: TGTGCCAGTAGGAGACAAGAGACCCAGTACTTC. Translated: CASRRQETQYF.

The genes are TRBV6-1 and TRBJ2-3; 10 nucleotides line up with TRBD2. This CDR3 is built from 16 residues. With 1 base clipped from V and 5 bases from J, the junction kept 6 bases outside the gene matches. Germline V lookup: CDR1 MNHNS, CDR2 SASEGT. The DNA for the CDR3 is TGTGCCAGCAGTGAAGGATGGGCTAGCGGGAGAGATACGCAGTATTTT. Translating gives CASSEGWASGRDTQYF.

This chain uses TRBV5-4 with TRBJ2-7, with 8 bases that match TRBD1. CDR1 and CDR2 from the germline V gene are SGHNT and YYREEE (reference sequence). J gave up 1 base and V 4 bases, and 7 bases lay outside the gene matches. CDR3 length: 15 residues. This CDR3 reads CASSGGQVQSYEQYF. CDR3 sequence (DNA): TGTGCCAGCAGCGGGGGACAGGTACAGTCCTACGAGCAGTACTTC.

The chain links TRBV28 to TRBJ1-5; D gene unclear. Germline values: CDR1 MDHEN, CDR2 SYDVKM. This CDR3 spans 18 amino acids. Trimming took 2 bases from V and 3 from J, leaving 20 bases between them. The CDR3 sequence is CASSLRRVGRQHNQPQHF. The CDR3 coding sequence is TGTGCCAGCAGTTTAAGGAGGGTGGGCAGACAACACAATCAGCCCCAGCATTTT.

J is TRBJ1-6 and V is TRBV21-1; the listed D gene, TRBD1, was not tested against the DNA. TRBV21-1 is a pseudogene. The CDR3 is made up of 14 amino acids. In DNA form, the CDR3 reads TGTGCCAGCAGCACCGACAGATATAATTCACCCCTCCACTTT. Its protein is CASSTDRYNSPLHF.

The V and J genes are TRBV12-3 or TRBV12-4 and TRBJ2-7, with D possibly being TRBD2 (5 bases). This CDR3 region has 13 residues. Trimming took 3 bases from V and 0 from J, leaving 6 bases between them. The CDR3 protein is CASSFTSSYEQYF. The DNA for the CDR3 is TGTGCCAGCAGTTTTACTAGCTCCTACGAGCAGTACTTC.

The rearrangement uses TRBV6-6 and TRBJ2-5; 13 positions match TRBD2. This CDR3 contains 15 residues. J lost 5 bases, V lost 7 bases, and 7 bases had no gene match. Looked up from germline, CDR1 is MNHNY and CDR2 is SVGAGI (reference sequence). The CDR3 bases are TGTGCCAGCACCCAGAGGACTAGCGGGGGTGAGACCCAGTACTTC. This gives the protein CASTQRTSGGETQYF.

This chain links TRBV10-3 with TRBJ2-1; 8 bases are shared with TRBD2. Germline lookup yields CDR1 ENHRY and CDR2 SYGVKD. This CDR3 has 14 amino acids. Trimming cost V 6 bases and J 4 bases; bases outside gene matches: 5. CDR3 DNA sequence: TGTGCCATCAGCGTAGCGGGAAGTTACAATGAGCAGTTCTTC. Its protein is CAISVAGSYNEQFF.

The chain uses TRBV28 and TRBJ1-1, with 8 bases lining up with TRBD1. Per the germline V gene, CDR1 is MDHEN and CDR2 is SYDVKM. CDR3 length equals 15 residues. V gave up 5 bases and J gave up 4 bases; unmatched junction bases: 9. CDR3 sequence (DNA): TGTGCCAGCAGTGCCGGGACAGGAGGTATCACTGAAGCTTTCTTT. Amino acid sequence: CASSAGTGGITEAFF.

This clone occurred a few times. The chain joins TRBV7-3 to TRBJ2-5, with a tentative D call TRBD2 (7 bases). V was clipped by 2 bases and J by 5 bases, with 15 bases between them. This CDR3 has 15 residues. Looked up from germline, CDR1 is SGHTA and CDR2 is FQGTGA. Here the CDR3 reads CASSLQGREGETQYF. The CDR3, as DNA: TGTGCCAGCAGCTTACAGGGGAGGGAGGGGGAGACCCAGTACTTC.

The chain combines TRBV11-2 with TRBJ2-3; D is undetermined. Germline values: CDR1 SGHAT, CDR2 FQNNGV. Trimming shortened V by 0 bases and J by 0 bases, and 4 bases separated the two germline ends. The CDR3 is made up of 14 amino acids. CDR3 region: CASSLDSSTDTQYF. The CDR3 bases are TGTGCCAGCAGCTTAGATTCTAGCACAGATACGCAGTATTTT. The full variable domain, completed using reference TRBV11-2 and TRBJ2-3, is EAGVAQSPRYKIIEKRQSVAFWCNPISGHATLYWYQQILGQGPKLLIQFQNNGVVDDSQLPKDRFSAERLKGVDSTLKIQPAKLEDSAVYLCASSLDSSTDTQYFGPGTRLTVL.

The rearrangement links TRBV27 to TRBJ1-6, with D tentatively TRBD1 (5 bases). CDR1 and CDR2 (germline): MNHEY, SMNVEV (reference sequence). The CDR3 has 17 residues. V dropped 0 bases and J dropped 3 bases, with 12 bases sitting between them. CDR3 nucleotide sequence: TGTGCCAGCAGTTTATCGAAGGGGTCTTACTATAATTCACCCCTCCACTTT. This codes for CASSLSKGSYYNSPLHF.

The CDR3 region has the DNA TGCGCCAGCACCCAAGGGGGGGGTCAGCCCCAGCATTTT. Protein product: CASTQGGGQPQHF. The chain carries TRBV10-2 and TRBJ1-5, with a tentative D call TRBD1 (6 bases). This CDR3 has 13 amino acids. The germline V and J ends were trimmed by 7 bases and 6 bases, with 13 bases remaining between them. Germline V gene data show CDR1 as WSHSY and CDR2 as SAAADI.

This clone came up once. The chain has TRBV10-1 and TRBJ1-6; no firm D call. CDR1 is WNHNN and CDR2 is SYGVQD in the germline V gene (reference sequence). This CDR3 has 12 residues. Trimming cost V 3 bases and J 7 bases, with 4 bases left between them. For the CDR3, the DNA is TGCGCCAGCAGTGACGGGAATTCACCCCTCCACTTT. As protein: CASSDGNSPLHF.

V usage is TRBV30 and J usage is TRBJ1-1; D might be TRBD1 (6 bases). Germline CDR1 reads GTSNPN; CDR2 reads SVGIG (reference sequence). Trimming shortened V by 0 bases and J by 1 base, and 6 bases separated the two germline ends. The CDR3 is 13 residues long. In DNA form, the CDR3 reads TGTGCCTGGAGTGTAGGGGGGAACACTGAAGCTTTCTTT. It is translated as CAWSVGGNTEAFF.

The J gene is TRBJ2-5, the V gene TRBV2; maybe TRBD2 (5 bases). From germline, CDR1 is SNHLY and CDR2 FYNNEI. CDR3 length: 14 residues. Trimming removed 4 bases from V and 5 bases from J, with 14 bases in between. The CDR3 loop reads CASSVALTGETQYF. DNA of the CDR3: TGTGCCAGCAGTGTGGCTTTAACGGGGGAGACCCAGTACTTC.

V usage is TRBV2 and J usage is TRBJ2-7; 7 positions match TRBD1. Trimming took 6 bases from V and 0 from J; bases not matched to a gene: 5. The CDR3 totals 14 residues. Per germline, CDR1 SNHLY and CDR2 FYNNEI. CDR3 protein: CASRVTGSSYEQYF. The CDR3 nucleotides read TGTGCCAGCAGGGTGACAGGGAGCTCCTACGAGCAGTACTTC. The full variable domain, completed using reference TRBV2 and TRBJ2-7, is EPEVTQTPSHQVTQMGQEVILRCVPISNHLYFYWYRQILGQKVEFLVSFYNNEISEKSEIFDDQFSVERPDGSNFTLKIRSTKLEDSAMYFCASRVTGSSYEQYFGPGTRLTVT.

This rearrangement joins TRBV30 to TRBJ2-5, with D maybe TRBD2 (5 bases). The V end was cut by 0 bases, the J end by 5 bases, with 16 bases between. Germline V lookup: CDR1 GTSNPN, CDR2 SVGIG (reference sequence). The CDR3 has 15 residues. CDR3 coding DNA: TGTGCCTGGAGTGTACATCGAGGGAGTATTGAGACCCAGTACTTC. This sequence encodes CAWSVHRGSIETQYF.

This clone was counted between two and nine times. CDR3 sequence: CASSPGTGFYGYTF. CDR3 DNA sequence: TGTGCCAGCAGCCCGGGGACAGGGTTCTATGGCTACACCTTC. This chain connects TRBV7-2 to TRBJ1-2; 9 nucleotides line up with TRBD1. From germline, CDR1 is SGHTA and CDR2 FQGNSA. The CDR3 spans 14 residues. After removal of 5 bases from V and 4 bases from J, the junction contained 5 bases not matched to a gene.

The J gene is TRBJ1-2, the V gene TRBV15; 7 bases line up with TRBD1. The V and J ends lost 1 base and 0 bases, in that order; junction bases with no gene match: 8. Germline V lookup: CDR1 LNHNV, CDR2 YYDKDF (reference sequence). The CDR3 is made up of 17 amino acids. CDR3 sequence (DNA): TGTGCCACCAGCAGAGTTCCTGAGACAGGGTCTAACTATGGCTACACCTTC. Its translation is CATSRVPETGSNYGYTF.

V and J are TRBV7-9 and TRBJ2-3; D might be TRBD2 (6 bases). Germline CDR1 reads SEHNR; CDR2 reads FQNEAQ (reference sequence). CDR3 length equals 17 residues. The germline V and J ends were trimmed by 5 bases and 0 bases, with 18 bases remaining between them. CDR3 nucleotide sequence: TGTGCCAGCAGCACCCCCCGAAAACGGGGGAGCACAGATACGCAGTATTTT. Encoded protein: CASSTPRKRGSTDTQYF.